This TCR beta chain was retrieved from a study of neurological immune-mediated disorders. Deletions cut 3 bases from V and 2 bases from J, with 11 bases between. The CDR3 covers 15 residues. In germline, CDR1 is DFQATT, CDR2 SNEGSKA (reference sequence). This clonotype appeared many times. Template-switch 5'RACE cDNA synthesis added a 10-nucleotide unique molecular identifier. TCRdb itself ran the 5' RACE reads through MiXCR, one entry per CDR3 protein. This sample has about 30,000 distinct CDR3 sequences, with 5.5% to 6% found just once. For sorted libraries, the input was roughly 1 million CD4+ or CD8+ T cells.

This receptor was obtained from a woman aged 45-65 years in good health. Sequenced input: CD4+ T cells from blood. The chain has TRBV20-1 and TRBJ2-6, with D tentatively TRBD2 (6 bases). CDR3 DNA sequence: TGCAGTGCTAGCCTCGGGGGTACTGGGGCCAACGTCCTGACTTTC. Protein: CSASLGGTGANVLTF.